The entry that follows covers one TCR beta chain sequence. The antigen this receptor binds is unknown. No base quality information exists; no much larger clone differs at one position. The data originate from a study of radiotherapy plus CTLA-4 blockade in lung cancer (dated by TCRdb to about 2018). Regarding the complete study: Among the enrolled patients, approximately 18% had an objective response, and about 31% reached disease control.

Focal radiation therapy combined with CTLA-4 blockade (ipilimumab) was tested in patients with chemo-refractory metastatic non-small-cell lung cancer. Study-level results and caveats: The strongest predictors of response were reported to be early dynamic shifts in blood T cell clones along with a rise in serum interferon-beta following radiation. After treatment with radiotherapy and ipilimumab, TCR clones that came from tumors expanded in the peripheral blood.

Library preparation was by the immunoSEQ multiplex PCR assay. The source is immuneACCESS, and TCRdb retained only in-frame sequences with V and J called. Part of the clones is not carried over; for the studies checked, unresolved V genes explain less than half of this, and the remainder is unexplained. Recorded for this sample are 95,000 to 150,000 clones; about nine tenths of them occurred a single time. In total, the top ten clones hold approximately 7% of the sample. Trimming costs V 3 bases and J 5 bases, and their ends lie 14 bases apart. The CDR3 runs 14 amino acids, cysteine and phenylalanine included. Of all the DNA, just the CDR3 is kept, 42 bases in frame from base 1. CDR1 is given as MGHDK and CDR2 as SYGVNS, both from the germline V gene.

The rearrangement combines TRBV25-1 with TRBJ2-7; TRBD1 is perhaps the D gene, given 6 matching bases. This material consisted of peripheral blood, taken from a patient treated with radiotherapy plus ipilimumab. The clonotype comes from a human donor with non-small cell lung cancer that progressed on radiotherapy plus ipilimumab. The CDR3 corresponds to CASSDSGHTNEQYF. The sequenced DNA: TGTGCCAGCAGTGATTCGGGACACACCAACGAGCAGTACTTC.